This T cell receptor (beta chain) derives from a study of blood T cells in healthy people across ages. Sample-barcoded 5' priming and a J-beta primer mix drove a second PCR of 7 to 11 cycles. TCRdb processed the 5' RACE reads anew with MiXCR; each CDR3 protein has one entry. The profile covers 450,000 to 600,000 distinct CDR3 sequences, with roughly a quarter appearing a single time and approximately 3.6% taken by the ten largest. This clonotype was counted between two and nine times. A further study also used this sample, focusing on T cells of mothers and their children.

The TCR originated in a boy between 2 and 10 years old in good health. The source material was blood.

The CDR3 bases are TGTGCCAGCAGTTACGAGGGAGGCGCTGAAGCTTTCTTT. Its protein is CASSYEGGAEAFF. The V call is TRBV6-5, the J call TRBJ1-1; D is undetermined. CDR3 length: 13 residues. CDR1 is MNHEY, CDR2 SVGAGI, per germline. V dropped 2 bases and J dropped 6 bases, with 10 bases sitting between them.